This TCR beta chain was captured by sequencing in a study of T cell repertoires in cytomegalovirus infection. About the study: It was recently identified HLA-C-restricted and well-studied HLA-B-restricted CMV epitopes that the study used. Both CMV infection and a matching HLA type were indicated by public TCR beta signatures. Whole-study findings and limits: HLA-C-restricted CMV-specific TCR beta clonotypes prevailed in the ex vivo response. Frequencies of public TCR beta families were cumulated, and this identified carriers of CMV plus the relevant HLA.

Turning to this clonotype: The antigen remains unidentified.

TCRdb itself ran the reads through MiXCR, one entry per CDR3 protein. The table records 150,000 or so distinct CDR3 sequences, about a fifth of them present only once. Germline V gene lookup returns CDR1 SGHAT and CDR2 FQNNGV. Trimming shortened V by 5 bases and J by 1 base, and 14 bases separated the two germline ends. The CDR3 is 15 amino acids. This receptor was taken from a human donor in good health (CMV status not recorded). Some clones in this sample may be carry-over from other donors' samples. The chain joins TRBV11-2 to TRBJ2-5; D is perhaps TRBD1 (6 bases). Sequences were derived from CD8+ T cells from cultured PBMCs, sampled from culture after CMV antigen stimulation. The CDR3: CASSRYRTAQETQYF. The CDR3 nucleotides read TGTGCCAGCAGCCGATACCGGACAGCCCAAGAGACCCAGTACTTC.